Listed below are T cell receptor beta chains from one sample, sequenced in a study of blood T cell dynamics during melanoma immunotherapy. Data came from immunoSEQ multiplex PCR; TCRdb stores just in-frame clones and leaves some out. The top ten hold about 3.5% of the sample, which has about 13,000 clones, roughly 90% seen once. The sample in question was blood, obtained from a patient treated with checkpoint blockade. These receptors were collected from a human donor with melanoma. The CDR3 runs from the conserved cysteine through the conserved F or W. Each record gives: V gene, D gene, J gene, clone size, CDR3 protein, CDR3 DNA. A D gene is named only where the DNA matches it firmly. Rows give clone size only sometimes, using once, few, many, or a class for an expanded clone.

V gene: TRBV30
D gene: -
J gene: TRBJ2-7
clone size: -
CDR3 protein: CARSTTTYEQYF
CDR3 DNA: TGTGCCCGGAGTACTACTACCTACGAGCAGTACTTC

V gene: TRBV2
D gene: TRBD2
J gene: TRBJ2-1
clone size: -
CDR3 protein: CARWTSLTYNEQFF
CDR3 DNA: TGTGCCAGATGGACTAGCCTGACCTACAATGAGCAGTTCTTC

V gene: TRBV15
D gene: TRBD1
J gene: TRBJ1-2
clone size: -
CDR3 protein: CATSRGGTGRSYGYTF
CDR3 DNA: TGTGCCACCAGCAGAGGAGGGACAGGGCGGAGCTATGGCTACACCTTC

V gene: TRBV9
D gene: -
J gene: TRBJ1-2
clone size: -
CDR3 protein: CASSPVEQGYTF
CDR3 DNA: TGTGCCAGCAGCCCCGTGGAACAGGGCTACACCTTC

V gene: TRBV6-6
D gene: -
J gene: TRBJ1-1
clone size: -
CDR3 protein: CASSYTQSAEAFF
CDR3 DNA: TGTGCCAGCAGTTACACCCAATCAGCTGAAGCTTTCTTT

V gene: TRBV28
D gene: -
J gene: TRBJ1-6
clone size: -
CDR3 protein: CASSLDGQSPLHF
CDR3 DNA: TGTGCCAGCAGTTTGGACGGGCAATCACCCCTCCACTTT

V gene: TRBV2
D gene: TRBD2
J gene: TRBJ2-1
clone size: -
CDR3 protein: CASNSGKQFF
CDR3 DNA: TGTGCCAGCAATAGCGGGAAACAGTTCTTC

V gene: TRBV9
D gene: -
J gene: TRBJ1-2
clone size: -
CDR3 protein: CASSAQRNYGYTF
CDR3 DNA: TGTGCCAGCAGCGCACAAAGAAACTATGGCTACACCTTC

V gene: TRBV19
D gene: -
J gene: TRBJ2-5
clone size: -
CDR3 protein: CASSRDWTQETQYF
CDR3 DNA: TGTGCCAGTAGTAGGGACTGGACTCAAGAGACCCAGTACTTC

V gene: TRBV9
D gene: -
J gene: TRBJ1-4
clone size: few
CDR3 protein: CASRGELNEKLFF
CDR3 DNA: TGTGCCAGCAGGGGCGAGCTAAATGAAAAACTGTTTTTT

V gene: TRBV9
D gene: TRBD1
J gene: TRBJ1-3
clone size: -
CDR3 protein: CASSVETGGRNTIYF
CDR3 DNA: TGTGCCAGCAGCGTAGAAACAGGGGGTCGAAACACCATATATTTT

V gene: TRBV27
D gene: TRBD1
J gene: TRBJ2-7
clone size: -
CDR3 protein: CASSIRQGAYEQYF
CDR3 DNA: TGTGCCAGCAGTATCCGACAGGGGGCCTACGAGCAGTACTTC

V gene: TRBV5-1
D gene: -
J gene: TRBJ1-4
clone size: -
CDR3 protein: CASSFGGGNEKLFF
CDR3 DNA: TGCGCCAGCAGCTTTGGCGGGGGAAACGAAAAACTGTTTTTT

V gene: TRBV5-1
D gene: -
J gene: TRBJ2-5
clone size: once
CDR3 protein: CASSFGAGQTKETQYF
CDR3 DNA: TGCGCCAGCAGCTTTGGGGCGGGACAGACGAAAGAGACCCAGTACTTC

V gene: TRBV27
D gene: TRBD1
J gene: TRBJ1-2
clone size: once
CDR3 protein: CASINRAGGNYGYTF
CDR3 DNA: TGTGCCAGCATCAACCGAGCAGGGGGCAACTATGGCTACACCTTC

V gene: TRBV5-8
D gene: -
J gene: TRBJ2-2
clone size: -
CDR3 protein: CASSLGSSGELFF
CDR3 DNA: TGTGCCAGCAGCTTGGGATCGTCCGGGGAGCTGTTTTTT

V gene: TRBV28
D gene: -
J gene: TRBJ2-7
clone size: -
CDR3 protein: CASTLGPYEQYF
CDR3 DNA: TGTGCCAGCACATTAGGTCCCTACGAGCAGTACTTC

V gene: TRBV11-2
D gene: -
J gene: TRBJ2-7
clone size: -
CDR3 protein: CASSTDWTSYEQYF
CDR3 DNA: TGTGCCAGCAGCACCGACTGGACCTCCTACGAGCAGTACTTC

V gene: TRBV9
D gene: -
J gene: TRBJ1-1
clone size: once
CDR3 protein: CASSQNQGFNTEAFF
CDR3 DNA: TGTGCCAGCAGTCAGAATCAGGGGTTTAACACTGAAGCTTTCTTT

V gene: TRBV27
D gene: TRBD1
J gene: TRBJ2-7
clone size: -
CDR3 protein: CASRGRTGAYEQYF
CDR3 DNA: TGTGCCAGCAGGGGGAGGACAGGGGCGTACGAGCAGTACTTC

V gene: TRBV9
D gene: -
J gene: TRBJ2-1
clone size: -
CDR3 protein: CASSVAGLTYNEQFF
CDR3 DNA: TGTGCCAGCAGCGTTGCGGGCCTGACCTACAATGAGCAGTTCTTC

V gene: TRBV4-1
D gene: -
J gene: TRBJ2-5
clone size: -
CDR3 protein: CASSQDVQFNLQETQYF
CDR3 DNA: TGCGCCAGCAGCCAAGATGTCCAGTTTAACCTCCAAGAGACCCAGTACTTC

V gene: TRBV6-6
D gene: -
J gene: TRBJ2-4
clone size: -
CDR3 protein: CASSYQGIQYF
CDR3 DNA: TGTGCCAGCAGTTACCAAGGCATTCAGTACTTC

V gene: TRBV28
D gene: -
J gene: TRBJ2-1
clone size: few
CDR3 protein: CASSLPGDYNEQFF
CDR3 DNA: TGTGCCAGCAGTTTACCAGGGGACTACAATGAGCAGTTCTTC

V gene: TRBV7-9
D gene: -
J gene: TRBJ1-1
clone size: -
CDR3 protein: CASSSTATMNTEAFF
CDR3 DNA: TGTGCCAGCAGTTCCACAGCGACGATGAACACTGAAGCTTTCTTT

V gene: TRBV5-4
D gene: -
J gene: TRBJ1-1
clone size: -
CDR3 protein: CASSLSGGVQAFF
CDR3 DNA: TGTGCCAGCAGCCTCAGCGGGGGGGTGCAGGCTTTCTTT

V gene: TRBV6-1
D gene: -
J gene: TRBJ2-3
clone size: few
CDR3 protein: CASSQVGGSTDTQYF
CDR3 DNA: TGTGCCAGCAGCCAGGTCGGGGGCAGCACAGATACGCAGTATTTT

V gene: TRBV5-1
D gene: -
J gene: TRBJ1-3
clone size: -
CDR3 protein: CASSLAGTGVRNTIYF
CDR3 DNA: TGCGCCAGCAGCTTGGCCGGTACCGGCGTCAGAAACACCATATATTTT

V gene: TRBV10-3
D gene: -
J gene: TRBJ1-2
clone size: -
CDR3 protein: CAISESGRGGYTF
CDR3 DNA: TGTGCCATCAGTGAGTCAGGGCGCGGTGGCTACACCTTC

V gene: TRBV7-2
D gene: -
J gene: TRBJ2-7
clone size: few
CDR3 protein: CASSFSALGGPYEQYF
CDR3 DNA: TGTGCCAGCAGCTTTAGCGCGCTAGGGGGGCCCTACGAGCAGTACTTC

V gene: TRBV18
D gene: TRBD1
J gene: TRBJ1-2
clone size: -
CDR3 protein: CASSPARGGGYTF
CDR3 DNA: TGTGCCAGCTCACCCGCCAGGGGGGGCGGCTACACCTTC

V gene: TRBV4-2
D gene: -
J gene: TRBJ2-7
clone size: -
CDR3 protein: CASTAMGVFGEQYF
CDR3 DNA: TGTGCCAGCACCGCCATGGGGGTTTTCGGCGAGCAGTACTTC

V gene: TRBV5-8
D gene: -
J gene: TRBJ2-5
clone size: -
CDR3 protein: CASSGTVQETQYF
CDR3 DNA: TGTGCCAGCAGCGGTACAGTACAAGAGACCCAGTACTTC

V gene: TRBV10-1
D gene: -
J gene: TRBJ2-3
clone size: -
CDR3 protein: CASSEGRTHTDTQYF
CDR3 DNA: TGCGCCAGCAGTGAGGGCAGGACCCACACAGATACGCAGTATTTT